The entry that follows covers one T cell receptor (beta chain) sequence. The antigen it recognizes is unknown. No much larger clonotype is one base removed from it; base qualities were not supplied. This record comes from a study of T cell changes during pregnancy in multiple sclerosis (dated by TCRdb to the late 2010s). Context from the whole study: The study examined how the T cell repertoire changed over the course of pregnancy in women with multiple sclerosis.

The method behind the library was the immunoSEQ multiplex PCR assay. This immuneACCESS table, as held by TCRdb, lists in-frame sequences with V and J called but not all clones. Of the missing ones, under half trace to an unresolved V gene in checked studies; the others have no known cause. Recorded for this sample are roughly 64,000 clones; roughly 92% of them occurred a single time. Of the sample, roughly 1.3% is held by the ten largest clones. The source of this sequence is a female donor with multiple sclerosis, enrolled in a pregnancy study. The source was peripheral blood, collected in the second trimester of pregnancy.

CDR3 protein: CASSYLPTDRAGQYF. The nucleotide sequence is given as TGTGCCAGCAGTTACTTACCGACGGACAGGGCCGGGCAGTACTTC. The sequence links TRBV6-5 to TRBJ2-7; TRBD1 aligns with 8 central bases. The V end gives up 1 base and the J end 9 bases, leaving 11 bases in the junction not matched to a gene. In the germline V gene, CDR1 corresponds to MNHEY and CDR2 to SVGAGI. The CDR3 spans 15 residues, from the cysteine through the phenylalanine. The entry retains the CDR3 DNA only, 45 bases that are in frame from base 1.